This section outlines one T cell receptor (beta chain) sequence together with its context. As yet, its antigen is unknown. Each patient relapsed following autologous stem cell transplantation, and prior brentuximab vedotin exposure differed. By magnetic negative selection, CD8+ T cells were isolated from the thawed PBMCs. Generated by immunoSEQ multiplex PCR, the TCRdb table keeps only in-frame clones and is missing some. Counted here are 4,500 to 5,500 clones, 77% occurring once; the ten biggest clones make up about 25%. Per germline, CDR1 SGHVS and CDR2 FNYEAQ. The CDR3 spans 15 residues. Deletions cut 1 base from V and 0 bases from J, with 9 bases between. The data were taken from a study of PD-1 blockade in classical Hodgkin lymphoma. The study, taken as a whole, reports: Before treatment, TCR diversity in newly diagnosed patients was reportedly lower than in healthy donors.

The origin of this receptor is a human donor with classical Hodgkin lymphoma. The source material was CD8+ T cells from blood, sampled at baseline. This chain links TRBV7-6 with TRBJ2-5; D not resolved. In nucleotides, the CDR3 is TGTGCCAGCAGCTTAGAACAGAGCAACCAAGAGACCCAGTACTTC. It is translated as CASSLEQSNQETQYF.